This T cell receptor beta chain appears in the sequencing data of a study of chemoradiotherapy in HPV16-positive cancers. Study-wide results and caveats: Candidate HPV-specific clones and E7-related TCR motifs grew in tumor during treatment.

Turning to this clone: What it binds is not known.

Germline loops: CDR1 MNHEY, CDR2 SVGAGI. V was shortened by 0 bases and J by 5 bases, with 6 bases between the two germline ends. This CDR3 region has 13 residues. Sequencing used immunoSEQ multiplex PCR; TCRdb keeps in-frame clones, though not all of them. The sample includes under 35,000 clones, approximately 93% of them seen just once. Over chemoradiotherapy, repertoires were sampled more than once. The starting material was blood, obtained from a patient who underwent chemoradiotherapy. The origin of this receptor is a human donor with HPV-associated anogenital cancer. The rearrangement joins TRBV6-5 to TRBJ2-3; D ambiguous. CDR3 nucleotides: TGTGCCAGCAGTTACTCGACGGGAGATACGCAGTATTTT. Protein sequence: CASSYSTGDTQYF.